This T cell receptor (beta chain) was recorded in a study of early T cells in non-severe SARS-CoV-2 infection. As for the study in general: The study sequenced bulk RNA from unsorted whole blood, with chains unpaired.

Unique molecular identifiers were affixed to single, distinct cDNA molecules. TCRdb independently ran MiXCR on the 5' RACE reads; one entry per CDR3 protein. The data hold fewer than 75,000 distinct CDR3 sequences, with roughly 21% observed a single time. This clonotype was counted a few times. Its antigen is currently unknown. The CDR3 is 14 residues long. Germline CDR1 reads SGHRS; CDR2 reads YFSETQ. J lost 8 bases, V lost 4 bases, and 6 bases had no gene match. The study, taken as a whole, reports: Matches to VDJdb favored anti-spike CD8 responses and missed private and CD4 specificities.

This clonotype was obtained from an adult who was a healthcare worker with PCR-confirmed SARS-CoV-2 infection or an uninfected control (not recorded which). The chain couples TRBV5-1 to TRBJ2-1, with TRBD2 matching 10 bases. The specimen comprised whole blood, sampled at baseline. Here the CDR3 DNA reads TGCGCCAGCAGCCCTGGGACTAGCGCGGATGAGCAGTTCTTC. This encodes CASSPGTSADEQFF.